This TCR beta chain was obtained from a study of regulatory T cells in long-lasting Graves disease. Findings and limits, study-wide: Lower TCR diversity characterized persistent Graves' patients relative to newly diagnosed patients.

This clonotype was seen a few times. The antigen remains unidentified. The TCR beta library used iRepertoire HTBI primers with Arm-PCR amplification of CDR3. TCRdb redid the calling of the multiplex PCR reads with MiXCR, one entry per CDR3 protein. The sample has some 400,000 distinct CDR3 sequences; around 14% are singletons. Time point indicated: newly diagnosed GD, antithyroid drugs for less than 3 months. Following extraction of RNA from PBMCs, that RNA was used to make the TCR library. V lost 1 base and J 2 bases, leaving 5 bases between the germline ends. From germline, CDR1 is GTSNPN and CDR2 SVGIG (reference sequence). This CDR3 has 12 amino acids. In addition, the sample was reused for a study of T cells in Graves' hyperthyroidism and ophthalmopathy. Per that paper: It was considered stable Graves' hyperthyroidism when ophthalmopathy did not progress within 18 months. Patients aged 18 to 65 with hyperthyroidism were newly diagnosed, with duration under 2 months. The HTBI set primed first-round TCR CDR3 RT-PCR.

The receptor was derived from a woman aged 30 to 39 with Graves disease. Specimen: peripheral blood mononuclear cells (PBMCs), collected at new diagnosis, from a patient treated with antithyroid drugs. This chain connects TRBV30 to TRBJ1-2; possible D gene TRBD1, 5 bases. In nucleotides, the CDR3 is TGTGCCTGGAGTGGGACAAACTATGGCTACACCTTC. It yields the protein CAWSGTNYGYTF.